The 12 T cell receptor beta chains below were found in one sample sequenced in a study of T cells in Graves' hyperthyroidism and ophthalmopathy. From RNA transcripts, TCR beta CDR3 regions were amplified. With the HTBI primer set, the TCR CDR3 went through a first round of RT-PCR. TCRdb fed the multiplex PCR reads into MiXCR, producing one record per CDR3 protein. This table has 700,000 or so distinct CDR3 sequences, about 15% appearing once. Source material: blood. Receptors originate from a man aged 18 to 29 with Graves' hyperthyroidism.

The table lists this clonotype with a few counts. The gene calls are TRBV20-1 and TRBJ1-1, with a tentative D call TRBD1 (5 bases). The CDR3 contains 14 residues. Germline CDR1 reads DFQATT; CDR2 reads SNEGSKA (reference sequence). Deletions cut 3 bases from V and 0 bases from J, with 11 bases between. CDR3 in amino acids: CSASSGHVNTEAFF. CDR3 nucleotides: TGCAGTGCTAGTTCCGGACACGTGAACACTGAAGCTTTCTTT.

This clonotype was detected only a few times. V gene TRBV27 combines with J gene TRBJ2-1; 8 bases fit TRBD2. Trimming cost V 1 base and J 7 bases; bases outside gene matches: 6. Germline V gene lookup returns CDR1 MNHEY and CDR2 SMNVEV (reference sequence). This CDR3 has 15 residues. The CDR3 sequence is CASSLLSGSGNEQFF. DNA of the CDR3: TGTGCCAGCAGTTTATTGAGCGGGAGTGGGAATGAGCAGTTCTTC.

V and J are TRBV7-9 and TRBJ2-7, with D perhaps TRBD1 (6 bases). The CDR3 sequence is 15 residues long. From germline, CDR1 is SEHNR and CDR2 FQNEAQ (reference sequence). V gave up 5 bases and J gave up 0 bases, with 14 bases separating them. The CDR3 bases are TGTGCCAGCAGCCAAACAGGGATTAGCTCCTACGAGCAGTACTTC. Its translation: CASSQTGISSYEQYF. The entire variable domain, with the rest obtained from reference TRBV7-9 and TRBJ2-7, is as follows: DTGVSQNPRHKITKRGQNVTFRCDPISEHNRLYWYRQTLGQGPEFLTYFQNEAQLEKSRLLSDRFSAERPKGSFSTLEIQRTEQGDSAMYLCASSQTGISSYEQYFGPGTRLTVT.

This clonotype was counted a few times. The V gene is TRBV5-1, the J gene TRBJ2-1, with 13 bases lining up with TRBD2. Germline CDR1 is SGHRS and CDR2 is YFSETQ. V lost 1 base and J lost 9; bases outside the gene matches: 7. CDR3 length: 16 residues. CDR3 sequence reads: CASSLTSGRDRGEQFF. The DNA for the CDR3 is TGCGCCAGCAGCTTGACTAGCGGGAGGGACAGGGGTGAGCAGTTCTTC. Full variable domain (rest looked up from reference TRBV5-1 and TRBJ2-1): KAGVTQTPRYLIKTRGQQVTLSCSPISGHRSVSWYQQTPGQGLQFLFEYFSETQRNKGNFPGRFSGRQFSNSRSEMNVSTLELGDSALYLCASSLTSGRDRGEQFFGPGTRLTVL.

This sequence joins TRBV18 and TRBJ1-4; possibly TRBD1 for D (5 bases). V was pared by 1 base and J by 7 bases, with 16 bases between. Per germline, CDR1 KGHSH and CDR2 LQKENI. The CDR3 is 16 amino acids. The CDR3 is CASSPLPGSRGEKLFF. The CDR3 nucleotides read TGTGCCAGCTCACCACTCCCCGGGTCAAGGGGTGAAAAACTGTTTTTT. The full variable domain, completed using reference TRBV18 and TRBJ1-4, is NAGVMQNPRHLVRRRGQEARLRCSPMKGHSHVYWYRQLPEEGLKFMVYLQKENIIDESGMPKERFSAEFPKEGPSILRIQQVVRGDSAAYFCASSPLPGSRGEKLFFGSGTQLSVL.

This chain uses TRBV3-1 with TRBJ1-5; D gene unclear. This CDR3 region has 16 residues. Germline V gene sequence: CDR1 LGHDT, CDR2 YNNKEL (reference sequence). V lost 4 bases and J 6 bases, leaving 19 bases between the germline ends. The CDR3 DNA reads as TGTGCCAGCAGCCCCCACCTTGGCCCCTTAGCTCAGCCCCAGCATTTT. This codes for CASSPHLGPLAQPQHF.

This chain uses TRBV20-1 with TRBJ2-7, with 13 bases fitting TRBD2. This CDR3 is 14 amino acids long. J was trimmed by 6 bases and V by 6 bases; bases with no gene match: 8. From germline, CDR1 is DFQATT and CDR2 SNEGSKA (reference sequence). The DNA for the CDR3 is TGCAGTGCCCCGACTAGCGGGAGGACCGGCGAGCAGTACTTC. Translated: CSAPTSGRTGEQYF.

The table lists this clonotype with many counts. The chain recombines TRBV30 with TRBJ1-5, with a tentative D call TRBD1 (5 bases). The germline V gene has CDR1 GTSNPN and CDR2 SVGIG (reference sequence). V was pared by 0 bases and J by 5 bases, with 14 bases between. CDR3 length: 15 residues. In DNA, the CDR3 is TGTGCCTGGAGTGTTACGGGGGGGGGTTATCAGCCCCAGCATTTT. The encoded protein is CAWSVTGGGYQPQHF. The complete variable domain, with remaining parts taken from reference TRBV30 and TRBJ1-5, reads SQTIHQWPATLVQPVGSPLSLECTVEGTSNPNLYWYRQAAGRGLQLLFYSVGIGQISSEVPQNLSASRPQDRQFILSSKKLLLSDSGFYLCAWSVTGGGYQPQHFGDGTRLSIL.

The rearrangement joins TRBV27 to TRBJ1-2; a possible D gene is TRBD1 (5 bases). Trimming took off 2 bases at V and 7 bases at J, with 20 bases between the two ends. The CDR3 totals 16 residues. Germline loops: CDR1 MNHEY, CDR2 SMNVEV (reference sequence). The CDR3 region is CASSLSSGAGRGGYTF. As DNA, the CDR3 is TGTGCCAGCAGTTTAAGCTCCGGGGCAGGGAGGGGTGGCTACACCTTC.

This clonotype was seen ten or more times. The rearrangement links TRBV2 to TRBJ2-7, with unresolved D. CDR3 length: 15 amino acids. V lost 0 bases, J lost 6 bases, and 15 bases lay in between. The germline V gene encodes CDR1 SNHLY and CDR2 FYNNEI. The CDR3 DNA reads as TGTGCCAGCAGTGAAGCGCTTGGGTGGGTTGGCGAGCAGTACTTC. This encodes CASSEALGWVGEQYF.

This clonotype came up many times. V is TRBV2 and J is TRBJ1-5; a weak D match, TRBD1 (5 bases). The CDR3 has 15 amino acids. Germline CDR1 reads SNHLY; CDR2 reads FYNNEI. The germline V and J ends were trimmed by 6 bases and 4 bases, with 16 bases remaining between them. The CDR3 DNA reads as TGTGCCAGCAGCCCCGGGCAGGGCAAAAATCAGCCCCAGCATTTT. This codes for CASSPGQGKNQPQHF.

The chain is built from TRBV6-2 or TRBV6-3 and TRBJ1-4; D perhaps matches TRBD1 (6 bases). Germline V lookup: CDR1 MNHEY, CDR2 SVGEGT. The CDR3 has 16 amino acids. V was shortened by 4 bases and J by 10 bases, with 22 bases between the two germline ends. CDR3 nucleotide sequence: TGTGCCAGCAGTTCCTCAATGACAGGTGCCAGGGGAAAACTGTTTTTT. Amino acid sequence: CASSSSMTGARGKLFF.